One and the same sample provided the 14 T cell receptor beta chains below, sequenced in a study of blood T cell repertoires in COVID-19. TCRdb's table, derived via immunoSEQ multiplex PCR, lists solely in-frame clones and lacks some. The data hold 150,000 or so clones, with around nine tenths observed a single time. The sequenced sample consisted of peripheral blood. These receptors all stem from a man aged 60-69 years with active or convalescent COVID-19.

The CDR3 is CASSLYRDSYEQYF. The CDR3 nucleotides read TGTGCCAGCTCACTCTACAGGGACTCCTACGAGCAGTACTTC. The J gene is TRBJ2-7, the V gene TRBV18; tentatively, D is TRBD1 (6 bases). Trimming pared 4 bases from V and 0 bases from J, leaving 10 bases between. Germline V gene sequence: CDR1 KGHSH, CDR2 LQKENI. This CDR3 contains 14 residues.

The chain recombines TRBV7-2 with TRBJ1-1, with 7 bases matching TRBD1. V was clipped by 1 base and J by 4 bases; unmatched bases: 6. The CDR3 consists of 15 residues. Looked up from germline, CDR1 is SGHTA and CDR2 is FQGNSA. The CDR3 coding sequence is TGTGCCAGCAGCTTAGTTTACAGGGGAAGCACTGAAGCTTTCTTT. It specifies CASSLVYRGSTEAFF.

The chain carries TRBV15 and TRBJ2-7, with 7 positions matching TRBD2. Germline V CDR1 and CDR2: LNHNV, YYDKDF (reference sequence). There are 14 residues in the CDR3. The junction had 4 bases not matched to a gene; V was cut back by 1 base and J by 4 bases. CDR3 loop: CATSRGEGIYEQYF. The CDR3 coding sequence is TGTGCCACCAGCAGAGGGGAGGGAATTTACGAGCAGTACTTC.

The J gene is TRBJ2-7, the V gene TRBV5-1; D is unclear. Between the trimmed V and J ends, which lost 0 bases and 5 bases, there was a span of 6 bases. This CDR3 has 12 amino acids. In germline, CDR1 is SGHRS, CDR2 YFSETQ. The CDR3 nucleotides are TGCGCCAGCAGCTTGGCTCCAGACGAGCAGTACTTC. Its translation: CASSLAPDEQYF.

The V gene is TRBV19, the J gene TRBJ2-1, with D perhaps matching TRBD1 (5 bases). The CDR3 sequence is 15 residues long. Germline-derived CDR1 and CDR2 are LNHDA and SQIVND (reference sequence). Trimming shortened V by 5 bases and J by 0 bases, and 11 bases separated the two germline ends. CDR3 sequence: CASSRQISSYNEQFF. The CDR3 nucleotides are TGTGCCAGTAGTCGACAGATTAGCTCCTACAATGAGCAGTTCTTC.

This clone was picked up one time. The rearrangement joins TRBV6-6 to TRBJ1-2; 7 bases align to TRBD1. CDR1 and CDR2 from the germline V gene are MNHNY and SVGAGI (reference sequence). The trim removed 4 bases at V and 7 bases at J, leaving 3 bases unmatched. The CDR3 has 12 amino acids. CDR3 DNA sequence: TGTGCCAGCAGTTTACGGGACAGTGGCTACACCTTC. It specifies CASSLRDSGYTF.

The J gene is TRBJ2-1, the V gene TRBV5-5, with D possibly matching TRBD2 (6 bases). The CDR3 runs 15 residues. Trimming took 6 bases from V and 3 from J, leaving 16 bases between them. CDR1 is SGHKS, CDR2 YYEKEE, per germline (reference sequence). Here the CDR3 reads CASILGGAVYNEQFF. CDR3 bases: TGTGCCAGCATCCTGGGGGGAGCAGTCTACAATGAGCAGTTCTTC.

The chain recombines TRBV10-3 with TRBJ2-3, with TRBD2 matching 14 bases. Germline trimming cut 10 bases from V and 2 bases from J; bases unmatched to any gene: 11. CDR1 is ENHRY, CDR2 SYGVKD, per germline. The CDR3 has 17 amino acids. For the CDR3, the DNA is TGTGCCACCGCCGGGACTAGCGGGAGCGGTTACACAGATACGCAGTATTTT. It codes for CATAGTSGSGYTDTQYF.

This chain connects TRBV27 to TRBJ1-1; D is undetermined. Germline V gene sequence: CDR1 MNHEY, CDR2 SMNVEV (reference sequence). V lost 5 bases to trimming and J lost 4 bases, with 17 bases between them. This CDR3 spans 15 amino acids. This CDR3 is CASSLIEGRLTEAFF. For the CDR3, the DNA is TGTGCCAGCAGTCTAATAGAAGGGAGACTCACTGAAGCTTTCTTT.

V usage is TRBV7-2 and J usage is TRBJ1-5; no clear D. V lost 4 bases, J lost 1 base, and 8 bases lay in between. The CDR3 has 14 residues. Looked up from germline, CDR1 is SGHTA and CDR2 is FQGNSA. The CDR3 protein is CASSSRGSNQPQHF. Written as DNA, the CDR3 is TGTGCCAGCAGCTCCCGTGGCAGCAATCAGCCCCAGCATTTT.

The CDR3 region is CASSSSTRARTDTQYF. CDR3 nucleotides: TGTGCCAGCAGCTCGTCGACGCGGGCCCGCACAGATACGCAGTATTTT. J is TRBJ2-3 and V is TRBV7-2; tentatively, D is TRBD2 (5 bases). CDR1 and CDR2 (germline): SGHTA, FQGNSA. The V end was cut by 4 bases, the J end by 1 base, with 15 bases between. There are 16 residues in the CDR3.

On this clone: One end of the junction fails to match germline, which may point to a read error. The chain is built from TRBV18 and TRBJ1-1, with 7 bases identical to TRBD1. The CDR3 loop spans 12 amino acids. Germline CDR1 is KGHSH and CDR2 is LQKENI. The CDR3 loop is CASSPPTGASVF. In nucleotides, the CDR3 is TGTGCCAGCTCACCACCTACAGGGGCCTCTGTCTTT.

The chain uses TRBV25-1 and TRBJ2-1; 7 bases fit TRBD2. J was trimmed by 0 bases and V by 3 bases; bases with no gene match: 2. This CDR3 is 15 amino acids long. Germline V CDR1 and CDR2: MGHDK, SYGVNS. In nucleotides, the CDR3 is TGTGCCAGCAGTGACCCGGGGGGCTCCTACAATGAGCAGTTCTTC. This gives the protein CASSDPGGSYNEQFF.

This chain joins TRBV10-1 and TRBJ2-2; maybe TRBD1 (5 bases). Trimming removed 3 bases from V and 1 base from J, with 12 bases in between. Germline-derived CDR1 and CDR2 are WNHNN and SYGVQD (reference sequence). The CDR3 covers 16 residues. CDR3 in amino acids: CASSEFSGQNTGELFF. CDR3 bases: TGCGCCAGCAGTGAATTTTCAGGACAGAACACCGGGGAGCTGTTTTTT.